This T cell receptor beta chain was obtained from a study of blood T cell repertoires in COVID-19. Study context: Italy, Spain and the United States were the sources of the convalescent and acute COVID-19 samples. Sources were T cells, B-cell-depleted T cells, or PBMCs; the material itself was cDNA or gDNA.

V lost 5 bases and J 0 bases, leaving 7 bases between the germline ends. The CDR3 totals 13 residues. Germline CDR1 is SGHRS and CDR2 is YFSETQ. Source study methods: Amplifying reference gene primers gave estimates of nucleated cell counts. Assay: immunoSEQ multiplex PCR; the TCRdb copy retains only in-frame clones and omits some. From that table come the V and J calls and clone size; the DNA was used to work out D and trimming. The sample contains about 360,000 clones, roughly 86% of which appear only once. The sequence derives from a human donor in a cohort sampled during active COVID-19. Input material: peripheral blood. This chain uses TRBV5-1 with TRBJ2-3; D is unclear. CDR3 nucleotide sequence: TGCGCCAGCAGTCGAGAAAGCACAGATACGCAGTATTTT. Amino acids: CASSRESTDTQYF.